This T cell receptor beta chain was recorded in a study of blood T cell repertoires in COVID-19. This clone was counted between two and nine times. TCRdb's table, derived via immunoSEQ multiplex PCR, lists solely in-frame clones and lacks some. The sample contains about 33,000 clones, about 88% of which appear only once. CDR3 length equals 18 residues. Per germline, CDR1 LGHNA and CDR2 YNFKEQ. V lost 3 bases and J lost 0, with 18 bases in between. This clonotype was sampled from a human donor in a cohort sampled during active COVID-19. The sample was peripheral blood. V and J are TRBV4-2 and TRBJ2-1; weak D call: TRBD2 (6 bases). CDR3 sequence: CASSHQAGGLISYNEQFF. The CDR3, as DNA: TGTGCCAGCAGCCATCAAGCGGGTGGGCTTATCTCCTACAATGAGCAGTTCTTC.